The present entry profiles one TCR beta chain with its context. Germline and junction disagree at one end, which may indicate a read error. Selection for sequencing was limited to patients who had shown CD8+CD57+ cell expansion by flow cytometry. This specimen belongs to a study of CD8+CD57+ T cells in acquired aplastic anemia. Study at large: Sorted CD4+ and CD8+ cells yielded roughly 3.2 ug of DNA on average.

The use of genomic DNA as template underpinned the TCR beta VDJ and CDR3 profiling. TCRdb reprocessed the reads with MiXCR, giving one entry per CDR3 protein. Here the sample spans fewer than 300,000 distinct CDR3 sequences, approximately 82% being singletons. The clonotype was recovered from a human donor with aplastic anemia. The sample was sorted CD4+, CD8+, or CD8+CD57+ T cells (not recorded which) from PBMCs.

The CDR3 reads CASSPLRDQQTHGF. CDR3 DNA: TGTGCCAGCAGCCCTCTAAGAGATCAGCAGACGCACGGGTTT. The genes are TRBV7-8 and TRBJ2-3; unclear D gene. The CDR3 has 14 amino acids. Germline CDR1 reads SGHVS; CDR2 reads FQNEAQ.